This entry lists 20 T cell receptor beta chains sequenced from one sample in a study of response to subunit inactivated influenza vaccine. In TCRdb, the RT-PCR reads were re-called with MiXCR into one record per CDR3 protein. The data contain about 570,000 distinct CDR3 sequences, about 11% of them singletons. Another study also made use of these data, one on T cells expressing NK-cell markers. That source adds: 5'RACE template switching built TCR beta cDNA with unique molecular identifiers.

Sample: PBMCs from blood, taken on the day of vaccination. These receptors were taken from a man aged 45-65 years who received an inactivated influenza vaccine.

The chain couples TRBV11-2 to TRBJ2-1, with D hard to call. The CDR3 runs to 15 residues. V lost 1 base and J 3 bases, leaving 10 bases between the germline ends. Germline V gene sequence: CDR1 SGHAT, CDR2 FQNNGV. In DNA form, the CDR3 reads TGTGCCAGCAGCTTAGTGGCGGCACTCTACAATGAGCAGTTCTTC. Protein: CASSLVAALYNEQFF. Full variable domain (rest looked up from reference TRBV11-2 and TRBJ2-1): EAGVAQSPRYKIIEKRQSVAFWCNPISGHATLYWYQQILGQGPKLLIQFQNNGVVDDSQLPKDRFSAERLKGVDSTLKIQPAKLEDSAVYLCASSLVAALYNEQFFGPGTRLTVL.

The V and J genes are TRBV5-1 and TRBJ2-3; the D gene is possibly TRBD2 (5 bases). Germline V CDR1 and CDR2: SGHRS, YFSETQ. V was shortened by 0 bases and J by 4 bases, with 12 bases between the two germline ends. This CDR3 spans 15 amino acids. CDR3 coding DNA: TGCGCCAGCAGCTTGGAATCGTGGGAGCCAGATACGCAGTATTTT. Its translation is CASSLESWEPDTQYF. The full variable domain, completed using reference TRBV5-1 and TRBJ2-3, is KAGVTQTPRYLIKTRGQQVTLSCSPISGHRSVSWYQQTPGQGLQFLFEYFSETQRNKGNFPGRFSGRQFSNSRSEMNVSTLELGDSALYLCASSLESWEPDTQYFGPGTRLTVL.

This clonotype has only one observation. This chain joins TRBV5-6 and TRBJ2-1; 9 nucleotides align to TRBD2. Germline CDR1 is SGHDT and CDR2 is YYEEEE. Trimming removed 4 bases from V and 9 bases from J; junction bases left unmatched: 14. The CDR3 sequence is 16 residues long. The CDR3 nucleotides read TGTGCCAGCAGCCTATCTCAGGTGGCGGGAGGGGGTGAGCAGTTCTTC. This gives the protein CASSLSQVAGGGEQFF.

This clonotype has at least ten counts. The chain is built from TRBV29-1 and TRBJ2-1, with D possibly being TRBD1 (7 bases). Per germline, CDR1 SQVTM and CDR2 ANQGSEA. The CDR3 extends over 15 amino acids. Trimming stripped 6 bases from V and 7 bases from J, with 22 bases between. The DNA of the CDR3 is TGCAGCGTAGTTACGCAGGGGGAGGTACAAAATGAGCAGTTCTTC. Amino acid sequence: CSVVTQGEVQNEQFF.

This clonotype was detected many times. The chain is built from TRBV29-1 and TRBJ2-7; the match to TRBD1 covers 10 bases. The CDR3 loop spans 12 amino acids. The germline CDR1 and CDR2 sequences are SQVTM and ANQGSEA. Trimming took 7 bases from V and 6 from J; bases not matched to a gene: 6. The CDR3 here is CSGLTGGSEQYF. DNA for the CDR3: TGCAGCGGTCTGACAGGGGGCTCCGAGCAGTACTTC.

J is TRBJ2-2 and V is TRBV5-1; 9 bases match TRBD1. V was pared by 5 bases and J by 4 bases, with 6 bases of the junction left unmatched. The CDR3 runs 15 residues. Germline V gene lookup returns CDR1 SGHRS and CDR2 YFSETQ. CDR3 protein: CASRPGQGTTGELFF. The CDR3, as DNA: TGCGCCAGCAGACCCGGACAGGGGACCACCGGGGAGCTGTTTTTT.

The rearrangement joins TRBV27 to TRBJ2-5; D gene unclear. Germline CDR1 is MNHEY and CDR2 is SMNVEV (reference sequence). Trimming cost V 4 bases and J 2 bases, with 11 bases left between them. The CDR3 is 14 residues long. Here the CDR3 DNA reads TGTGCCAGCAGTTACCTCGATAGGCAAGAGACCCAGTACTTC. Translation gives CASSYLDRQETQYF.

This clonotype was observed a few times. V and J are TRBV30 and TRBJ2-6; D remains unclear. Per the germline V gene, CDR1 is GTSNPN and CDR2 is SVGIG (reference sequence). This CDR3 is built from 15 residues. Trimming took off 1 base at V and 0 bases at J, with 7 bases between the two ends. CDR3 residues: CAWSAALSGANVLTF. CDR3 DNA sequence: TGTGCCTGGAGTGCGGCTCTCTCTGGGGCCAACGTCCTGACTTTC. Supplemented by reference TRBV30 and TRBJ2-6, the full variable domain reads SQTIHQWPATLVQPVGSPLSLECTVEGTSNPNLYWYRQAAGRGLQLLFYSVGIGQISSEVPQNLSASRPQDRQFILSSKKLLLSDSGFYLCAWSAALSGANVLTFGAGSRLTVL.

This clonotype was counted many times. The chain has TRBV12-3 or TRBV12-4 and TRBJ2-5; D unresolved. This CDR3 has 13 amino acids. Trimming removed 5 bases at V and 4 bases at J, with 11 bases between. The CDR3 protein is CASSGDVRETQYF. CDR3 sequence (DNA): TGTGCCAGCAGTGGGGATGTGAGAGAGACCCAGTACTTC.

This clonotype was recorded a few times. The chain uses TRBV6-1 and TRBJ2-3; TRBD1 aligns across 7 bases. The CDR3 has 14 amino acids. Germline CDR1 is MNHNS and CDR2 is SASEGT. J lost 4 bases, V lost 5 bases, and 6 bases had no gene match. The CDR3 is CASSPDRAADTQYF. Here the CDR3 DNA reads TGTGCCAGCAGTCCCGACAGGGCGGCAGATACGCAGTATTTT.

In its sample, this clonotype was seen many times. The chain has TRBV20-1 and TRBJ2-7; 12 positions agree with TRBD2. Germline V CDR1 and CDR2: DFQATT, SNEGSKA (reference sequence). The CDR3 spans 18 residues. V lost 6 bases and J lost 1; bases outside the gene matches: 16. CDR3 sequence: CSAQEPWPTSGGSYEQYF. The CDR3 coding sequence is TGCAGTGCCCAAGAACCCTGGCCGACTAGCGGGGGTTCCTACGAGCAGTACTTC.

This clonotype turned up a few times. This chain connects TRBV4-3 to TRBJ2-5; 8 bases align to TRBD1. CDR3 size: 17 residues. Per germline, CDR1 LGHNA and CDR2 YSLEER. V lost 1 base to trimming and J lost 0 bases; unmatched junction nucleotides: 7. The DNA of the CDR3 is TGCGCCAGCAGCCAAGGGACAGGGAGTGGCCACCAAGAGACCCAGTACTTC. Amino acids: CASSQGTGSGHQETQYF.

This clonotype was seen a few times. V and J are TRBV7-9 and TRBJ2-4; D might be TRBD1 (6 bases). The CDR3 runs to 15 residues. The V and J ends lost 6 bases and 0 bases respectively, with 12 bases between them. Germline V gives CDR1 SEHNR, CDR2 FQNEAQ (reference sequence). This chain's CDR3 is CASSKTGIAKNIQYF. As DNA, the CDR3 is TGTGCCAGCAGTAAAACAGGGATAGCCAAAAACATTCAGTACTTC.

This clonotype came up many times. This sequence joins TRBV7-9 and TRBJ2-7, with D uncertain. Germline CDR1 reads SEHNR; CDR2 reads FQNEAQ (reference sequence). This CDR3 is 17 amino acids long. V was trimmed by 0 bases and J by 0 bases, leaving 15 bases between them. CDR3 loop: CASSLAGSTKSSYEQYF. Written as DNA, the CDR3 is TGTGCCAGCAGCTTAGCGGGCTCCACAAAGAGCTCCTACGAGCAGTACTTC.

This clonotype was seen a handful of times. The chain uses TRBV29-1 and TRBJ2-7; 13 nucleotides agree with TRBD2. Per germline, CDR1 SQVTM and CDR2 ANQGSEA. The CDR3 covers 13 residues. V trimming: 7 bases; J trimming: 3 bases; junction bases outside the gene matches: 3. CDR3 sequence: CSGRTSGSYEQYF. The DNA for the CDR3 is TGCAGCGGTCGGACTAGCGGGAGCTACGAGCAGTACTTC.

The chain is built from TRBV7-8 and TRBJ2-1; no firm D call. V shed 8 bases and J shed 7 bases, with 15 bases lying between them. The CDR3 contains 13 residues. CDR1 is SGHVS and CDR2 is FQNEAQ in the germline V gene. CDR3 protein: CASLEGPLNEQFF. As DNA, the CDR3 is TGTGCCAGCCTGGAAGGACCTCTAAATGAGCAGTTCTTC.

This clonotype was seen at least ten times. The chain joins TRBV4-3 to TRBJ2-3; the D is unclear. Trimming took 0 bases from V and 0 from J, leaving 7 bases between them. The germline CDR1 and CDR2 sequences are LGHNA and YSLEER. The CDR3 length is 15 residues. The CDR3 protein is CASSQDMRSTDTQYF. For the CDR3, the DNA is TGCGCCAGCAGCCAAGATATGAGGAGCACAGATACGCAGTATTTT.

This sequence joins TRBV30 and TRBJ2-1; 12 bases match TRBD2. CDR3 length: 13 residues. Germline trimming cut 4 bases from V and 6 bases from J; bases unmatched to any gene: 1. Germline CDR1 reads GTSNPN; CDR2 reads SVGIG (reference sequence). The CDR3 DNA follows: TGTGCCTGGAAACTAGCGGGGGGCAATGAGCAGTTCTTC. It codes for CAWKLAGGNEQFF. The complete variable domain, with remaining parts taken from reference TRBV30 and TRBJ2-1, reads SQTIHQWPATLVQPVGSPLSLECTVEGTSNPNLYWYRQAAGRGLQLLFYSVGIGQISSEVPQNLSASRPQDRQFILSSKKLLLSDSGFYLCAWKLAGGNEQFFGPGTRLTVL.

The rearrangement uses TRBV5-4 and TRBJ2-5; D possibly corresponds to TRBD1 (5 bases). This CDR3 has 13 amino acids. V dropped 2 bases and J dropped 3 bases, with 8 bases sitting between them. Germline lookup yields CDR1 SGHNT and CDR2 YYREEE (reference sequence). This CDR3 is CASSFRQKETQYF. The CDR3 region has the DNA TGTGCCAGCAGCTTCCGACAGAAAGAGACCCAGTACTTC.

The genes are TRBV12-3 or TRBV12-4 and TRBJ1-3; TRBD1 agrees at 7 bases. The CDR3 consists of 14 residues. Germline trimming cut 1 base from V and 8 bases from J; bases unmatched to any gene: 5. The CDR3 DNA reads TGTGCCAGCAGTTTAGGGGGCAGGGGGGACACCATATATTTT. Encoded protein: CASSLGGRGDTIYF.